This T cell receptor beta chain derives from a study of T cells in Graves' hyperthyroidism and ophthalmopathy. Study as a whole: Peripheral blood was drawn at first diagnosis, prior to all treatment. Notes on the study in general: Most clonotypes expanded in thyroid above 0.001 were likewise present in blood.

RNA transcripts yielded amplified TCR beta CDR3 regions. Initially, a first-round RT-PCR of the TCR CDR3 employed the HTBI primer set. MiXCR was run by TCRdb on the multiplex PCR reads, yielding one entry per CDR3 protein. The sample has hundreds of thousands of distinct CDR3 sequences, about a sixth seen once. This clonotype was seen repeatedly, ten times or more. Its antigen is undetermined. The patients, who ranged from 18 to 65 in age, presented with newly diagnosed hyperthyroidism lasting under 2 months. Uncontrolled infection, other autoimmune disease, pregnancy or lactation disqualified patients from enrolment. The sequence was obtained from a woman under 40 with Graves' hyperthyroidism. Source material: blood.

The CDR3 sequence: CSVAGTDTQYF. The CDR3 coding sequence is TGCAGCGTTGCCGGAACAGATACGCAGTATTTT. The chain uses TRBV29-1 and TRBJ2-3; D call uncertain. Germline V gives CDR1 SQVTM, CDR2 ANQGSEA. V lost 4 bases, J lost 3 bases, and 5 bases lay in between. CDR3 length equals 11 residues.